This T cell receptor beta chain was recorded in a study of cytomegalovirus exposure and HLA in healthy donors. Study outcomes and limitations: There were some V segments, including TRBV6-2 and TRBV6-3, excluded as indistinguishable. Listed as cytomegalovirus-associated were 150 to 200 TCR beta chains. In a later analysis, at a false discovery rate of 0.05, over 15,000 TCR beta sequences were associated with HLA alleles.

With respect to this clone: Antigen unknown.

PCR employed 60 Vbeta and 13 Jbeta primers. The protocol was immunoSEQ multiplex PCR, while the TCRdb copy is restricted to in-frame clones and leaves out a portion. The profile shows some 69,000 clones, roughly 84% of them singletons. This CDR3 has 14 amino acids. Trimming removed 0 bases from V and 3 bases from J, with 8 bases in between. Germline CDR1 is SGHTA and CDR2 is FQGTGA. This TCR derives from a woman in her 30s in good health and CMV-seronegative. The sample comprised PBMCs. The chain employs TRBV7-3 and TRBJ1-1; possibly TRBD1 for D (5 bases). The CDR3 here is CASSLTREDTEAFF. The CDR3 nucleotides read TGTGCCAGCAGCTTAACCAGGGAGGACACTGAAGCTTTCTTT.